One T cell receptor (beta chain) is described in this entry. Antigen unknown. The data belong to a study of PD-1 blockade in classical Hodgkin lymphoma. Study results and limitations: CD4+ but not CD8+ TCR diversity rose significantly by C4D1. Lower baseline TCR diversity marked trial partial responders and progressors.

The germline V and J ends were trimmed by 1 base and 0 bases, with 9 bases remaining between them. Germline values: CDR1 LNHDA, CDR2 SQIVND (reference sequence). This CDR3 is built from 15 residues. The assay was immunoSEQ multiplex PCR, and TCRdb's table has in-frame clones only and misses some. The repertoire includes almost 20,000 clones, about three quarters of them detected once, and around two fifths sits in the top ten. Time point noted: cycle 4 day 1 (C4D1), after less than seven weeks of nivolumab. In every patient, relapse followed autologous stem cell transplantation, while exposure to brentuximab vedotin differed. Best overall response was complete response, partial response or progressive disease in these relapsed/refractory classical Hodgkin lymphoma patients.

This specimen was peripheral blood mononuclear cells (PBMCs), taken before the fourth cycle of nivolumab. The sequence was obtained from a human donor with classical Hodgkin lymphoma. The chain recombines TRBV19 with TRBJ1-2; no definite D call. CDR3 sequence (DNA): TGTGCCAGTAGTATAGCGGGATTTTCTAACTATGGCTACACCTTC. It encodes CASSIAGFSNYGYTF.